Listed below are T cell receptor beta chains from one sample, sequenced in a study of blood T cell repertoires in COVID-19. The repertoire was sequenced with immunoSEQ multiplex PCR; TCRdb's copy has only in-frame clones and lacks some. This sample has 190,000 or so clones, with 70% to 90% found just once. Sequencing input: PBMCs or T cells enriched from blood (not recorded which). The receptors shown here come from a man aged 40-49 years who had recovered from COVID-19. The CDR3 runs from the conserved cysteine through the conserved F or W. A D gene is named only where the DNA matches it firmly. Clone size is not always given. Where it is, it says once, few, many or a class for expanded clones.

abundance	d_gene	v_gene	j_gene	CDR3nt	CDR3aa
.	TRBD2	TRBV5-1	TRBJ2-7	TGCGCCAGCAGCGATACTAGCGGGAGTCCCTACGAGCAGTACTTC	CASSDTSGSPYEQYF
.	.	TRBV5-1	TRBJ1-5	TGCGCCAGCAGCTTGGGGCAGGGAGGGTGTCGGTATCAGCCCCAGCATTTT	CASSLGQGGCRYQPQHF
.	.	TRBV5-1	TRBJ2-2	TGCGCCAGCAGCCAGCCCAGGGACACCGGGGAGCTGTTTTTT	CASSQPRDTGELFF
.	.	TRBV29-1	TRBJ2-3	TGCAGCACGAAAAGGGGAACAGATACGCAGTATTTT	CSTKRGTDTQYF
.	.	TRBV4-1	TRBJ2-4	TGCGCCAGCAGCCAAGAGATAAACAGAAAAAACATTCAGTACTTC	CASSQEINRKNIQYF
.	.	TRBV29-1	TRBJ2-7	TGCAGCCCCGGGGGGCCCTACGAGCAGTACTTC	CSPGGPYEQYF
once	.	TRBV30	TRBJ1-6	TGTGCCTGGACAAACGGGGGTAATTCACCCCTCCACTTT	CAWTNGGNSPLHF
.	.	TRBV7-2	TRBJ1-2	TGTGCCAGCAGCTTGTCAACAGGAAAGGTGCGATCTGGCTACACCTTC	CASSLSTGKVRSGYTF
few	.	TRBV6-2/TRBV6-3	TRBJ2-1	TGTGCCAGCAGTTTTTCGAGGGAGACTCCTTTGAGCAATGAGCAGTTCTTC	CASSFSRETPLSNEQFF
.	.	TRBV18	TRBJ1-4	TGTGCCAGCTCGATTAACAACGAAAAACTGTTTTTT	CASSINNEKLFF
.	TRBD1	TRBV2	TRBJ2-7	TGTGCCAGCAGCGATCGGGACAGGCAGTACTTC	CASSDRDRQYF
.	.	TRBV6-5	TRBJ1-2	TGTGCCAGCAGTTCTCTCTATGGCTACACCTTC	CASSSLYGYTF
.	.	TRBV7-9	TRBJ1-5	TGTGCCAGCAGTGAACAGGGCAATCAGCCCCAGCATTTT	CASSEQGNQPQHF
.	.	TRBV7-9	TRBJ2-1	TGTGCCAGCAGCACAAAACAGGGATTATACAATGAGCAGTTCTTC	CASSTKQGLYNEQFF
.	TRBD2	TRBV30	TRBJ2-1	TGTGCCTGGAGTTCCCGGGGACTAGCGGGCAACAATGAGCAGTTCTTC	CAWSSRGLAGNNEQFF
.	.	TRBV18	TRBJ2-5	TGTGCCAGCTCACCGGGAGGACAAGAGACCCAGTACTTC	CASSPGGQETQYF
.	.	TRBV18	TRBJ1-2	TGTGCCAGCTCACCACCACAGGGCAACCCATATGGCTACACCTTC	CASSPPQGNPYGYTF